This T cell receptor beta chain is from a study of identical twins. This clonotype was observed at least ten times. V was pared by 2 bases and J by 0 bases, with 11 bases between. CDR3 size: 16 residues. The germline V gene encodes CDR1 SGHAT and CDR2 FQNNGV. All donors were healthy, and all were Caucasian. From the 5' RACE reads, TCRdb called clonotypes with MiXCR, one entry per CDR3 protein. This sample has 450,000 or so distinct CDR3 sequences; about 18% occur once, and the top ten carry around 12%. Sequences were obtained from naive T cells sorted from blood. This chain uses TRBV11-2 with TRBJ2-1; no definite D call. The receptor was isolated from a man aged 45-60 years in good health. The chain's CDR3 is CASSLFSASSYNEQFF. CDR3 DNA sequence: TGTGCCAGCAGCTTATTTTCTGCCAGCTCCTACAATGAGCAGTTCTTC.